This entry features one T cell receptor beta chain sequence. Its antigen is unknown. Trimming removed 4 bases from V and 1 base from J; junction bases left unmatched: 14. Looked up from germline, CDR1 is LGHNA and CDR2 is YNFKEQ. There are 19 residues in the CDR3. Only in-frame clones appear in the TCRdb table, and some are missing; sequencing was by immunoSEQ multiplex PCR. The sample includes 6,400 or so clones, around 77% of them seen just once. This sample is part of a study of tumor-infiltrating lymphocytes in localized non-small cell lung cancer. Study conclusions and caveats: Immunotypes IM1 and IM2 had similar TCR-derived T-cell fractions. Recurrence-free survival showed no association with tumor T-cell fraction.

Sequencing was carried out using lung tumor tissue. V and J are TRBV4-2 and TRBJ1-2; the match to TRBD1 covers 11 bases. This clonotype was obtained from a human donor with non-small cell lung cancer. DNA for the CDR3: TGTGCCAGCAGCCCGACCGAATCCGGGACAGGGGGGGTTAACTATGGCTACACCTTC. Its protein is CASSPTESGTGGVNYGYTF.